This T cell receptor beta chain derives from a study of human T cells and chemical hapten exposure. In the study overall: On roughly 2 cm by roughly 2 cm of upper inner arm skin, sensitization was performed with 2% DPC.

Documented time point: patch test 2, 6 weeks after DPC sensitization. This sample's treatment: therapeutic diphenylcyclopropenone sensitization with weekly scalp DPC. Per the original data handling: A per-sample median of about 95,000 TCRs was observed, with counts ranging from about 20,000 to 750,000. TCRdb redid the calling of the RACE reads with MiXCR, one entry per CDR3 protein. These V and J calls rely on TCRdb rather than the paper's analysis. Here the sample spans approximately 92,000 distinct CDR3 sequences, about an eighth being singletons. The CDR3 consists of 14 residues. Trimming left V 5 bases short and J 5 bases short, with 15 bases between. The germline CDR1 and CDR2 sequences are SGHTA and FQGTGA. Many counts were recorded for this clonotype.

The rearrangement uses TRBV7-3 and TRBJ1-1, with D unresolved. The sequence was obtained from a woman in her thirties or forties with alopecia areata. Some clones in this sample may be carry-over from other donors' samples. The sample in question was whole blood, obtained in connection with sensitization to the hapten diphenylcyclopropenone (DPC). CDR3: CASSPQPTGTEAFF. For the CDR3, the DNA is TGTGCCAGCAGCCCACAACCGACGGGGACTGAAGCTTTCTTT.